A selection of T cell receptor beta chains follows, all from one sample in a study of T cell responses to AZD1222 COVID-19 vaccine. Libraries were prepared by immunoSEQ multiplex PCR; TCRdb keeps only in-frame clonotypes and omits some of them. The table includes 150,000 to 250,000 clones, approximately 93% detected once. The starting material was peripheral blood, obtained 28 days after the second AZD1222 dose. These receptors originate from an adult who received the AZD1222 COVID-19 vaccine. Each CDR3 is given with its conserved first and last residue. The D gene is left open where the match is weak. Part of the rows lack a size; the others show once, few, many or a class for expanded clones.

clone_size j_call d_call v_call cdr3_length cdr3_aa cdr3_nt
NA TRBJ2-3 TRBD2 TRBV4-3 16 CASSQDLWEGADTQYF TGCGCCAGCAGCCAAGATTTGTGGGAGGGCGCAGATACGCAGTATTTT
NA TRBJ1-2 TRBD1 TRBV13 13 CASGRTGGRGYTF TGTGCCAGCGGAAGGACAGGGGGTCGGGGCTACACCTTC
NA TRBJ2-7 NA TRBV19 14 CASKHSGTQYEQYF TGTGCCAGTAAACATTCCGGGACTCAGTACGAGCAGTACTTC
NA TRBJ1-2 NA TRBV5-8 15 CASSRNRDTYYGYTF TGTGCCAGCAGCCGTAACCGGGACACCTACTATGGCTACACCTTC
NA TRBJ1-5 TRBD1 TRBV30 14 CAWSVRQGLQPQHF TGTGCCTGGAGTGTACGACAGGGACTCCAGCCCCAGCATTTT
once TRBJ1-5 NA TRBV2 13 CASSEALQGTQHF TGTGCCAGCAGTGAAGCGCTTCAGGGGACCCAGCATTTT
NA TRBJ1-5 NA TRBV28 14 CASTAPWPSKPQHF TGTGCCAGCACTGCCCCCTGGCCCAGTAAGCCCCAGCATTTT
NA TRBJ2-7 NA TRBV6-2/TRBV6-3 16 CASSYSRTRGFYEQYF TGTGCCAGCAGTTACTCGAGGACCCGAGGGTTCTACGAGCAGTACTTC
NA TRBJ1-5 NA TRBV4-3 14 CASSPGTGNQPQHF TGCGCCAGCAGCCCAGGGACGGGCAATCAGCCCCAGCATTTT
NA TRBJ1-4 NA TRBV23-1 9 CAKNEKLFF TGCGCCAAGAATGAAAAACTGTTTTTT
NA TRBJ2-7 TRBD1 TRBV5-1 15 CASSLVGTATYEQYF TGCGCCAGCAGCTTGGTGGGGACAGCTACCTACGAGCAGTACTTC
NA TRBJ2-7 TRBD1 TRBV7-9 15 CASSLAGQGSYEQYF TGTGCCAGCAGCTTAGCGGGACAGGGGAGCTACGAGCAGTACTTC
NA TRBJ1-6 NA TRBV9 15 CASSVDLRGSSPLHF TGTGCCAGCAGCGTAGACCTCAGGGGATCTTCACCCCTCCACTTT
NA TRBJ2-7 NA TRBV3-1/TRBV3-2 14 CASSPLPWGNEQYF TGTGCCAGCAGCCCCCTCCCGTGGGGGAACGAGCAGTACTTC
NA TRBJ2-7 NA TRBV7-3 19 CASSSLNRWGRTAGSEQYF TGTGCCAGCAGCTCCCTCAATAGGTGGGGTCGGACAGCTGGGTCCGAGCAGTACTTC
NA TRBJ1-2 TRBD1 TRBV5-8 15 CASSINRGPARGYTF TGTGCCAGCAGCATCAACAGGGGGCCAGCTCGGGGCTACACCTTC
NA TRBJ2-7 TRBD2 TRBV7-8 15 CASSTTSGRAYEQYF TGTGCCAGCAGCACTACTAGCGGGAGGGCCTACGAGCAGTACTTC
NA TRBJ2-5 TRBD2 TRBV28 13 CASSMGLAETQYF TGTGCCAGCAGTATGGGACTAGCCGAGACCCAGTACTTC
NA TRBJ2-7 TRBD1 TRBV10-3 15 CAISNLGQGENEQYF TGTGCCATCAGTAACCTCGGACAGGGAGAGAACGAGCAGTACTTC
NA TRBJ1-1 NA TRBV10-3 12 CAVGTVNTEAFF TGTGCCGTGGGGACGGTGAACACTGAAGCTTTCTTT
NA TRBJ2-1 NA TRBV28 12 CASSLEGIEQFF TGTGCCAGCAGTTTGGAGGGGATCGAGCAGTTCTTC
NA TRBJ1-1 TRBD1 TRBV10-3 13 CAITRDSNTEAFF TGTGCCATCACTCGGGACAGTAACACTGAAGCTTTCTTT
NA TRBJ2-3 TRBD2 TRBV11-3 15 CASSFGLAYTDTQYF TGTGCCAGCAGCTTCGGACTAGCTTACACAGATACGCAGTATTTT
NA TRBJ1-4 NA TRBV4-2 14 CASRSTELSEKLFF TGTGCCAGCAGGTCGACAGAACTATCTGAAAAACTGTTTTTT
NA TRBJ1-1 NA TRBV10-1 15 CASSGGQGVNTEAFF TGCGCCAGCAGTGGGGGTCAGGGTGTGAACACTGAAGCTTTCTTT
NA TRBJ1-1 NA TRBV5-1 13 CASSVQGDTEAFF TGCGCCAGCAGCGTGCAGGGCGACACTGAAGCTTTCTTT
few TRBJ1-5 TRBD1 TRBV7-8 16 CASSHTPGQGNQPQHF TGTGCCAGCAGCCACACCCCGGGACAGGGCAATCAGCCCCAGCATTTT
NA TRBJ2-6 NA TRBV28 12 CVSGSGANVLTF TGTGTCTCGGGCTCTGGGGCCAACGTCCTGACTTTC
NA TRBJ2-7 NA TRBV5-1 14 CASSTGQKRYEQYF TGCGCCAGCAGCACTGGACAGAAGAGGTACGAGCAGTACTTC
NA TRBJ1-2 NA TRBV12-3/TRBV12-4 13 CASSWAMYYGYTF TGTGCCAGCAGTTGGGCCATGTACTATGGCTACACCTTC
NA TRBJ2-2 TRBD2 TRBV5-4 15 CASSPAGGNTGELFF TGTGCCAGCAGCCCGGCGGGGGGGAACACCGGGGAGCTGTTTTTT
NA TRBJ2-3 NA TRBV7-3 16 CASSLLASLGRDTQYF TGTGCCAGCAGCTTATTAGCTAGCTTGGGACGGGATACGCAGTATTTT
NA TRBJ1-1 NA TRBV11-3 16 CASSLSSWGRNTEAFF TGTGCCAGCAGCTTAAGTTCTTGGGGGAGGAACACTGAAGCTTTCTTT
NA TRBJ2-2 NA TRBV9 16 CASSVEGSGATGELFF TGTGCCAGCAGCGTAGAAGGTAGCGGAGCCACCGGGGAGCTGTTTTTT
once TRBJ2-7 TRBD1 TRBV28 14 CASRPPGQGYEQYF TGTGCCAGCAGGCCCCCGGGACAGGGTTACGAGCAGTACTTC
few TRBJ2-7 NA TRBV2 15 CASSDVVWSSYEQYF TGTGCCAGCAGTGACGTAGTATGGAGCTCCTACGAGCAGTACTTC
NA TRBJ2-1 TRBD2 TRBV25-1 15 CASSHSGRRGNEQFF TGTGCCAGCAGTCATAGCGGGAGGCGGGGGAATGAGCAGTTCTTC
NA TRBJ2-3 NA TRBV12-3/TRBV12-4 13 CASTPLSTDTQYF TGTGCCAGCACCCCACTAAGCACAGATACGCAGTATTTT
NA TRBJ1-6 NA TRBV7-2 17 CASSLDRPSSYNSPLHF TGTGCCAGCAGCTTAGACAGGCCCAGCTCCTATAATTCACCCCTCCACTTT
once TRBJ1-4 TRBD1 TRBV9 15 CASSLGRQGWEKLFF TGTGCCAGCAGCTTAGGGAGACAGGGTTGGGAAAAACTGTTTTTT
NA TRBJ2-7 NA TRBV28 12 CASSFGTYEQYF TGTGCCAGCAGTTTCGGTACCTACGAGCAGTACTTC
once TRBJ1-3 NA TRBV6-2/TRBV6-3 15 CATTPGGTSGNTIYF TGTGCCACCACCCCCGGAGGGACCTCTGGAAACACCATATATTTT
NA TRBJ1-5 NA TRBV19 15 CASSIGGGGNQPQHF TGTGCCAGTAGTATAGGCGGGGGTGGCAATCAGCCCCAGCATTTT
few TRBJ2-2 TRBD1 TRBV7-9 16 CASSRQGALNTGELFF TGTGCCAGCAGCCGGCAGGGGGCCTTAAACACCGGGGAGCTGTTTTTT
NA TRBJ1-5 NA TRBV28 16 CASNPGWDQWEQPQHF TGTGCCAGCAACCCTGGCTGGGACCAATGGGAACAGCCCCAGCATTTT
NA TRBJ1-1 NA TRBV20-1 11 CSATRGTEAFF TGCAGTGCCACGAGGGGGACTGAAGCTTTCTTT
once TRBJ1-4 TRBD1 TRBV7-3 19 CASSTQTGKTSRGDEKLFF TGTGCCAGCAGCACCCAGACAGGGAAAACCTCTAGAGGTGACGAAAAACTGTTTTTT
few TRBJ1-2 TRBD1 TRBV7-3 21 CASSFSQSYRGGSASNYGYTF TGTGCCAGCAGCTTTTCGCAGTCGTACAGGGGAGGGTCGGCGTCTAACTATGGCTACACCTTC
NA TRBJ2-3 TRBD2 TRBV11-3 15 CASSFSSGSSDTQYF TGTGCCAGCAGCTTCTCTAGCGGGAGTTCAGATACGCAGTATTTT
NA TRBJ2-4 NA TRBV28 18 CASSPGVYAQLAKNIQYF TGTGCCAGCAGCCCAGGGGTCTACGCCCAACTAGCCAAAAACATTCAGTACTTC
NA TRBJ2-1 NA TRBV11-3 13 CASSLESETSQFF TGTGCCAGCAGCTTAGAGAGTGAGACTTCTCAGTTCTTC
NA TRBJ2-7 TRBD2 TRBV5-1 16 CASSPGASGSSYEQYF TGCGCCAGCAGCCCCGGGGCTAGCGGAAGCTCCTACGAGCAGTACTTC
NA TRBJ2-1 TRBD2 TRBV4-1 14 CASRFLAGHNEQFF TGCGCCAGCAGGTTCCTAGCGGGTCACAATGAGCAGTTCTTC
once TRBJ1-1 NA TRBV12-3/TRBV12-4 13 CASIHGVYTEAFF TGTGCCAGCATCCACGGTGTGTACACTGAAGCTTTCTTT
NA TRBJ1-1 NA TRBV5-1 13 CASSSPVNTEAFF TGCGCCAGCAGCTCGCCCGTGAACACTGAAGCTTTCTTT
few TRBJ2-7 NA TRBV5-1 15 CASSLEGDLSYEQYF TGCGCCAGCAGCTTGGAGGGCGATCTTTCCTACGAGCAGTACTTC
NA TRBJ1-5 NA TRBV5-1 14 CASCRDGAYQPQHF TGCGCCAGCTGCCGCGATGGGGCATATCAGCCCCAGCATTTT
NA TRBJ1-1 TRBD1 TRBV24-1 14 CATMRGPPATEAFF TGTGCCACCATGAGGGGGCCGCCTGCCACTGAAGCTTTCTTT
once TRBJ2-3 NA TRBV20-1 11 CSASSADTQYF TGCAGTGCTAGTTCGGCTGATACGCAGTATTTT